This TCR beta chain was recorded in a study of vaccination and CD4 T cells after COVID-19. Across the study: Typically, post-vaccine samples were obtained a median 72 days after dose two, within a range of 14 to 241.

At the Johns Hopkins FTIC core, DNA taken from cultured CD4+ T cells was sequenced by way of the Oncomine TCR Beta short-read assay. Genomic DNA was extracted from cultured CD4+ T cells. TCRdb passed the PCR reads through MiXCR, listing each CDR3 protein once. The sample carries under 25,000 distinct CDR3 sequences, approximately 50% recorded once. Study-wide results and caveats: Only post-vaccination samples contained a median about 90% of the reactive clones in convalescent patients.

Turning to this clonotype: Its antigen is currently unknown.

Stated treatment: roughly ten-day PBMC culture with coronavirus spike peptide pools or control peptides (ViraFEST assay). ViraFEST expanded antigen-specific T cells with peptide pools, then sequenced TCRs. Germline CDR1 reads MNHNS; CDR2 reads SASEGT. CDR3 length equals 14 residues. The V end lost 5 bases, the J end lost 0 bases, and 11 bases lay between the germline ends. This chain joins TRBV6-1 and TRBJ2-7, with D tentatively TRBD1 or TRBD2 (5 bases each). The TCR originated in a human donor with COVID-19. Sequencing was carried out using cultured CD4+ T cells from blood. The CDR3 region has the DNA TGTGCCAGCAGTCAAAGGGACGGCTCCTACGAGCAGTACTTC. It translates to CASSQRDGSYEQYF.